These 22 T cell receptor beta chains were sequenced from one sample in a study of EBV T-cell therapy then PD-1 blockade in nasopharyngeal carcinoma. The treatment is: AdE1-LMPpoly-expanded autologous EBV-specific T-cell therapy followed by anti-PD-1 nivolumab. Method: immunoSEQ multiplex PCR; TCRdb's copy keeps in-frame clones and lacks some. The sample holds some 19,000 clones, approximately 88% seen once. No antigen has been identified for these receptors. Sample: CD8+ T cells from blood, taken at roughly day 35 from a patient whose treatment included autologous EBV-specific T cells and nivolumab. The receptor source for this set is a man aged 35-49 years with nasopharyngeal carcinoma.

V gene TRBV6-2 or TRBV6-3 combines with J gene TRBJ2-1, with 12 positions matching TRBD2. Per germline, CDR1 MNHEY and CDR2 SVGEGT. With V trimmed by 2 bases and J by 10 bases, 12 bases remained unmatched. This CDR3 region has 17 residues. CDR3 DNA sequence: TGTGCCAGCAGTTACCCAACATTGACTAGCGGGGGTCGGGAGCAGTTCTTC. This encodes CASSYPTLTSGGREQFF.

This rearrangement joins TRBV6-5 to TRBJ1-2, with a tentative D call TRBD1 (5 bases). The CDR3 sequence is 12 residues long. Germline V gene data show CDR1 as MNHEY and CDR2 as SVGAGI. V was clipped by 8 bases and J by 4 bases, with 11 bases between them. Here the CDR3 DNA reads TGTGCCAGCTCTTTGGGGGGCTATGGCTACACCTTC. Translated, it gives CASSLGGYGYTF.

The chain uses TRBV2 and TRBJ1-2; no firm D call. V lost 3 bases and J lost 7, with 12 bases in between. The CDR3 consists of 13 residues. The germline gives CDR1 SNHLY, CDR2 FYNNEI. As DNA, the CDR3 is TGTGCCAGCAGTGAGTACCCGTACGTTGGCTACACCTTC. This codes for CASSEYPYVGYTF.

The V and J genes are TRBV5-5 and TRBJ2-7; D remains ambiguous. V gave up 0 bases and J gave up 4 bases, with 8 bases separating them. The germline V gene has CDR1 SGHKS and CDR2 YYEKEE (reference sequence). CDR3 size: 13 residues. CDR3 loop: CASSLELGYEQYF. CDR3 coding DNA: TGTGCCAGCAGCTTGGAATTGGGATACGAGCAGTACTTC.

The CDR3 sequence: CASSSLGTSSNEQFF. In DNA, the CDR3 is TGTGCCAGCAGCTCCCTGGGGACTAGCTCCAATGAGCAGTTCTTC. The chain couples TRBV2 to TRBJ2-1; 9 bases are shared with TRBD2. Trimming took 6 bases from V and 6 from J; bases not matched to a gene: 9. Germline V lookup: CDR1 SNHLY, CDR2 FYNNEI. This CDR3 is built from 15 residues.

This chain uses TRBV6-4 with TRBJ2-3; TRBD2 matches 9 bases. Looked up from germline, CDR1 is MRHNA and CDR2 is SNTAGT. The CDR3 consists of 16 residues. V shed 3 bases and J 3 bases; nucleotides not matched to a gene: 7. CDR3 bases: TGTGCCAGCAGTGAAAATAGCGGGGGAGGGACAGATACGCAGTATTTT. Translated: CASSENSGGGTDTQYF.

This clone was found a few times. This chain links TRBV4-2 with TRBJ2-3; 13 nucleotides line up with TRBD2. The CDR3 has 16 amino acids. V gave up 0 bases and J gave up 4 bases; unmatched junction bases: 1. Germline V CDR1 and CDR2: LGHNA, YNFKEQ. CDR3 loop: CASSQDGTSGADTQYF. CDR3 DNA: TGTGCCAGCAGCCAAGATGGGACTAGCGGGGCAGATACGCAGTATTTT.

The chain joins TRBV18 to TRBJ2-5; weak D call: TRBD2 (5 bases). V lost 3 bases and J lost 4, with 24 bases in between. This CDR3 has 18 residues. Per germline, CDR1 KGHSH and CDR2 LQKENI. CDR3 nucleotide sequence: TGTGCCAGCTCACCTGCGGCCCCCGCCCGACTATCACGAGAGACCCAGTACTTC. Its translation: CASSPAAPARLSRETQYF.

J is TRBJ1-2 and V is TRBV16, with D possibly matching TRBD1 (5 bases). CDR3 size: 14 residues. V lost 3 bases and J lost 1, with 9 bases in between. Germline CDR1 KGHSY, CDR2 FQNENV. CDR3 amino acids: CASSQGRSNYGYTF. In nucleotides, the CDR3 is TGTGCCAGCAGCCAGGGGCGGAGTAACTATGGCTACACCTTC. The full variable domain, with the rest looked up from reference TRBV16 and TRBJ1-2, is GEEVAQTPKHLVRGEGQKAKLYCAPIKGHSYVFWYQQVLKNEFKFLISFQNENVFDETGMPKERFSAKCLPNSPCSLEIQATKLEDSAVYFCASSQGRSNYGYTFGSGTRLTVV.

The CDR3 region has the DNA TGTGCCACCAGCAGACCCCCTAACCGATCTAGCACAGATACGCAGTATTTT. This codes for CATSRPPNRSSTDTQYF. V gene TRBV15 combines with J gene TRBJ2-3; D uncertain. This CDR3 has 17 residues. Trimming took off 2 bases at V and 0 bases at J, with 15 bases between the two ends. Germline V lookup: CDR1 LNHNV, CDR2 YYDKDF (reference sequence).

This clone counts as medium-sized. The chain combines TRBV28 with TRBJ1-3; D is unclear. Germline CDR1 is MDHEN and CDR2 is SYDVKM. The CDR3 contains 13 residues. Trimming removed 3 bases at V and 1 base at J, with 4 bases between. Written as DNA, the CDR3 is TGTGCCAGCAGTTTGTGGTCTGGAAACACCATATATTTT. The encoded protein is CASSLWSGNTIYF.

The chain carries TRBV7-9 and TRBJ2-3; 10 bases are a match to TRBD2. The germline V gene has CDR1 SEHNR and CDR2 FQNEAQ (reference sequence). J gave up 1 base and V 5 bases, and 12 bases lay outside the gene matches. This CDR3 region has 18 residues. CDR3 DNA: TGTGCCAGCAGCCCTCCCGGTTTCCTAGCGGGGGGCACAGATACGCAGTATTTT. Its protein is CASSPPGFLAGGTDTQYF.

This sequence joins TRBV27 and TRBJ1-2, with D hard to call. CDR3 length: 13 residues. V shed 5 bases and J shed 4 bases, with 11 bases lying between them. Germline lookup yields CDR1 MNHEY and CDR2 SMNVEV (reference sequence). The CDR3 loop reads CASSGVPPYGYTF. In DNA form, the CDR3 reads TGTGCCAGCAGTGGGGTACCTCCCTATGGCTACACCTTC.

This clone was picked up a small number of times. J is TRBJ2-7 and V is TRBV5-1, with TRBD1 matching 10 bases. The CDR3 consists of 13 residues. V dropped 4 bases and J dropped 7; count of bases not matched to a gene: 5. The germline V gene has CDR1 SGHRS and CDR2 YFSETQ. The CDR3 loop is CASSDRGPGEQYF. The CDR3 nucleotides read TGCGCCAGCAGCGACAGGGGGCCCGGGGAGCAGTACTTC.

The chain combines TRBV9 with TRBJ2-7; the match to TRBD2 covers 7 bases. The CDR3 has 14 amino acids. Trimming removed 0 bases from V and 2 bases from J; junction bases left unmatched: 2. Germline CDR1 is SGDLS and CDR2 is YYNGEE. CDR3 nucleotide sequence: TGTGCCAGCAGCGTAGGGGGGGGAACCTACGAGCAGTACTTC. Translating gives CASSVGGGTYEQYF.

The chain has TRBV5-6 and TRBJ1-2; perhaps TRBD1 as D (5 bases). The CDR3 loop spans 14 amino acids. Germline CDR1 reads SGHDT; CDR2 reads YYEEEE. Trimming took off 0 bases at V and 2 bases at J, with 8 bases between the two ends. Here the CDR3 reads CASSLGGTNYGYTF. In nucleotides, the CDR3 is TGTGCCAGCAGCTTGGGTGGGACCAACTATGGCTACACCTTC.

This chain connects TRBV6-2 or TRBV6-3 to TRBJ2-7, with 7 bases lining up with TRBD2. V dropped 5 bases and J dropped 3; count of bases not matched to a gene: 7. Germline V CDR1 and CDR2: MNHEY, SVGEGT. CDR3 length: 14 residues. CDR3 DNA sequence: TGTGCCAGCAGTAAAACTAGCGTTCTCTACGAGCAGTACTTC. Residues: CASSKTSVLYEQYF.

This sequence joins TRBV5-4 and TRBJ2-7; the match to TRBD2 covers 7 bases. The germline V gene has CDR1 SGHNT and CDR2 YYREEE (reference sequence). The CDR3 loop spans 14 amino acids. The V gene end was trimmed by 2 bases and the J gene end by 1 base; junction bases not matched to a gene: 3. This CDR3 is CASSFVGGSYEQYF. The CDR3, as DNA: TGTGCCAGCAGCTTCGTGGGGGGGTCCTACGAGCAGTACTTC.

This CDR3 reads CAISESIRGENTEAFF. CDR3 sequence (DNA): TGTGCCATCAGTGAGTCGATCAGGGGAGAGAACACTGAAGCTTTCTTT. The chain carries TRBV10-3 and TRBJ1-1, with TRBD1 as a possible D gene (6 bases). The germline V and J ends were trimmed by 0 bases and 1 base, with 12 bases remaining between them. Germline values: CDR1 ENHRY, CDR2 SYGVKD. The CDR3 covers 16 residues.

The chain joins TRBV28 to TRBJ2-1; 10 bases are shared with TRBD1. This CDR3 has 13 amino acids. Germline loops: CDR1 MDHEN, CDR2 SYDVKM. V lost 0 bases, J lost 10 bases, and 0 bases stayed unmatched. The CDR3 spells CASSLWGQGEQFF. The CDR3 DNA is TGTGCCAGCAGTTTATGGGGACAGGGGGAGCAGTTCTTC.

The chain recombines TRBV4-1 with TRBJ2-2; weak D call: TRBD2 (6 bases). V shed 4 bases and J shed 5 bases, with 17 bases lying between them. From germline, CDR1 is MGHRA and CDR2 YSYEKL. The CDR3 is made up of 16 amino acids. CDR3 in amino acids: CASSPLAAGGTGELFF. DNA of the CDR3: TGCGCCAGCAGCCCCCTTGCTGCTGGGGGGACCGGGGAGCTGTTTTTT.

V usage is TRBV6-2 or TRBV6-3 and J usage is TRBJ2-7; TRBD1 aligns across 9 bases. Per the germline V gene, CDR1 is MNHEY and CDR2 is SVGEGT. CDR3 length equals 15 residues. The ends lost 5 bases at V and 4 bases at J; junction bases unmatched: 9. The CDR3 protein is CASSTGQGTSYEQYF. CDR3 DNA: TGTGCCAGCAGTACTGGACAGGGGACGTCTTACGAGCAGTACTTC.